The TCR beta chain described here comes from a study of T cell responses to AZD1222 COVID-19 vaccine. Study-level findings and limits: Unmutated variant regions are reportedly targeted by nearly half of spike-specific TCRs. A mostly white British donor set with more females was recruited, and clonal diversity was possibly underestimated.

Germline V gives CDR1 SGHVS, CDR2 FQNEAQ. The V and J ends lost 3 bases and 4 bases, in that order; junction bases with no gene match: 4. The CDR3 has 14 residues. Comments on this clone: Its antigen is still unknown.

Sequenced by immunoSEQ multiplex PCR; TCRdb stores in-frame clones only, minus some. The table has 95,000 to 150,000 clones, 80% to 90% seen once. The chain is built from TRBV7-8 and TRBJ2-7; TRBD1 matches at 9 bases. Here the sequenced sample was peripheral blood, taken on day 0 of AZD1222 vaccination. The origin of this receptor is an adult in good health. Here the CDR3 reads CASSFGTGSYEQYF. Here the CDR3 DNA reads TGTGCCAGCAGCTTTGGGACAGGGTCTTACGAGCAGTACTTC. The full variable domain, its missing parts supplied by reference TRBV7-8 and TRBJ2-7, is GAGVSQSPRYKVAKRGQDVALRCDPISGHVSLFWYQQALGQGPEFLTYFQNEAQLDKSGLPSDRFFAERPEGSVSTLKIQRTQQEDSAVYLCASSFGTGSYEQYFGPGTRLTVT.